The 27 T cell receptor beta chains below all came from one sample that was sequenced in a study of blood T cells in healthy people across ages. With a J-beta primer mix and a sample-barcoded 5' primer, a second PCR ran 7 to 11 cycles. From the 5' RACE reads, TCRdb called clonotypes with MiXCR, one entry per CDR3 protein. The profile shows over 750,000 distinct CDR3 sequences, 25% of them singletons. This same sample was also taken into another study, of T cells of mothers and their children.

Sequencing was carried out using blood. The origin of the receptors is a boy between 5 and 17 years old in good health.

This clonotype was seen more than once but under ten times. The CDR3 loop reads CASNPGLAKNIQYF. CDR3 sequence (DNA): TGCGCCAGCAACCCCGGGTTAGCCAAAAACATTCAGTACTTC. This sequence joins TRBV4-1 and TRBJ2-4; D not certain. Germline lookup yields CDR1 MGHRA and CDR2 YSYEKL. Trimming took 7 bases from V and 0 from J, leaving 10 bases between them. This CDR3 contains 14 residues.

In DNA form, the CDR3 reads TGCAGCGCCTGGAATACAGGGGCCGGCTACACCTTC. It is translated as CSAWNTGAGYTF. The chain couples TRBV29-1 to TRBJ1-2; 7 bases match TRBD1. This CDR3 contains 12 residues. Per the germline V gene, CDR1 is SQVTM and CDR2 is ANQGSEA. V lost 7 bases to trimming and J lost 8 bases; unmatched junction nucleotides: 10.

The CDR3 spells CASSLFVNEQYF. The DNA for the CDR3 is TGTGCCAGCAGTCTCTTCGTCAACGAGCAGTACTTC. This chain connects TRBV6-6 to TRBJ2-7, with D unresolved. Trimming stripped 5 bases from V and 5 bases from J, with 10 bases between. The CDR3 sequence is 12 residues long. Germline V gene sequence: CDR1 MNHNY, CDR2 SVGAGI (reference sequence).

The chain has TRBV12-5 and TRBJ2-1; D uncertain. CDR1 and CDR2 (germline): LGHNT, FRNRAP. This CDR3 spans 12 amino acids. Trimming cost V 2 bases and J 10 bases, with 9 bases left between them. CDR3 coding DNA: TGTGCTAGTGGTTTGACCCCATCGGAGCAGTTCTTC. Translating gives CASGLTPSEQFF.

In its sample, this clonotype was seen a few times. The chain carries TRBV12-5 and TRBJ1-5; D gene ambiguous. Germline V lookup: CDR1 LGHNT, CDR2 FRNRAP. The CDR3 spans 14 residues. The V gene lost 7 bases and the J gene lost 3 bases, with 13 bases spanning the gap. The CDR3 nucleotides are TGTGCTAGTGCTGTTGGAGGTCTCAATCAGCCCCAGCATTTT. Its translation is CASAVGGLNQPQHF.

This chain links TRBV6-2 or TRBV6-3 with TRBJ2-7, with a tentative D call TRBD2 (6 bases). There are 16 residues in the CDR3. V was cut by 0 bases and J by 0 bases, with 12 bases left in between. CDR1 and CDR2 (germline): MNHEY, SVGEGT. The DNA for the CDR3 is TGTGCCAGCAGTTACTCGATCGGCGGGGACTCCTACGAGCAGTACTTC. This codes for CASSYSIGGDSYEQYF.

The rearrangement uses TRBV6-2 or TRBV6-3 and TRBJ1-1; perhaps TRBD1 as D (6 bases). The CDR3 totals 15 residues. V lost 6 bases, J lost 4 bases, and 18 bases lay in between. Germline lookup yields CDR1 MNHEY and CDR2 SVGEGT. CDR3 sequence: CASSYSGAGFTEAFF. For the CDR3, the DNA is TGTGCCAGCAGCTATTCGGGGGCGGGCTTCACTGAAGCTTTCTTT.

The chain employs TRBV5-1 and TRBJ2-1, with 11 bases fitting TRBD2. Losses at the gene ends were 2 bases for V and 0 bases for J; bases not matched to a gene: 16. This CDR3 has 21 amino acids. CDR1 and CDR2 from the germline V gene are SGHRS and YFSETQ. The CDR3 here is CASSFPTGTSGSHSSYNEQFF. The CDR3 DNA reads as TGCGCCAGCAGCTTCCCGACCGGGACTAGCGGTAGTCACAGCTCCTACAATGAGCAGTTCTTC.

The CDR3 coding sequence is TGTGCCAGCAGCTCGGGGGGAAAAGAGACCCAGTACTTC. Residues: CASSSGGKETQYF. The chain is built from TRBV9 and TRBJ2-5, with TRBD2 matching over 7 bases. This CDR3 is built from 13 residues. V dropped 4 bases and J dropped 3; count of bases not matched to a gene: 3. Germline CDR1 SGDLS, CDR2 YYNGEE.

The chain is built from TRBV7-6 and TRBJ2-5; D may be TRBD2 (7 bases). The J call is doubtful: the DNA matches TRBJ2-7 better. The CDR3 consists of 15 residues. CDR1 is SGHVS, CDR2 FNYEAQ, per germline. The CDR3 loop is CASSLVAGDTYEQYF. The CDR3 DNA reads TGTGCCAGCAGCTTAGTCGCGGGGGACACCTACGAGCAGTACTTC.

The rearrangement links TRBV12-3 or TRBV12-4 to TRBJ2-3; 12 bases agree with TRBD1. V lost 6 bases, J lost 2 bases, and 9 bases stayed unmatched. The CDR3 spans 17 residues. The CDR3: CASSQPGQGAITDTQYF. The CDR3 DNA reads TGTGCCAGCAGCCAACCGGGACAGGGGGCAATCACAGATACGCAGTATTTT.

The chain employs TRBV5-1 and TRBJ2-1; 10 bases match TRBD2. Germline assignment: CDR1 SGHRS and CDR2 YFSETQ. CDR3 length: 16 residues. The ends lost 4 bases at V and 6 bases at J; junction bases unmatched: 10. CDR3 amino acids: CASSREVLAGANEQFF. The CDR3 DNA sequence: TGCGCCAGCAGCCGTGAAGTCCTAGCGGGAGCCAATGAGCAGTTCTTC.

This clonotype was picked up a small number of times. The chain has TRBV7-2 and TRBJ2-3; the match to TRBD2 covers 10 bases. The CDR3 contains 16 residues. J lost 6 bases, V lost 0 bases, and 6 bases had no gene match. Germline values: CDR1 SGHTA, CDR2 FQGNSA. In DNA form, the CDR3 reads TGTGCCAGCAGCTTAGCCCCAGCGGGGGGGCCGGATACGCAGTATTTT. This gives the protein CASSLAPAGGPDTQYF.

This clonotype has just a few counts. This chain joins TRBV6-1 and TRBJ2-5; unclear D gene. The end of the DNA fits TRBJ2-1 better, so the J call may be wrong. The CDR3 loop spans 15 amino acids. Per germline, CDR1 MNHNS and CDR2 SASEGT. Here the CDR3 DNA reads TGTGCCAGCAGTGAACTAGGGCTAAACTTGAATGAGCAGTTCTTC. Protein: CASSELGLNLNEQFF.

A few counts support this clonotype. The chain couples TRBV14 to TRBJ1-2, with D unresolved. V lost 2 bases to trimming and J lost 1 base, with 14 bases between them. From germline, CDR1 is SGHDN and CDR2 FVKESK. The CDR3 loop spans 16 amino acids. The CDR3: CASSQSLSTVNYGYTF. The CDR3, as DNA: TGTGCCAGCAGCCAATCGCTTTCTACAGTTAACTATGGCTACACCTTC.

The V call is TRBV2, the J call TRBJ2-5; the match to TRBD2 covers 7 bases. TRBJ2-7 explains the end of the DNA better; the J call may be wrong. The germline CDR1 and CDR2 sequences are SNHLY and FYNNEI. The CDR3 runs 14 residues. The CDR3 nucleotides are TGTGCCAGCAGTGGGGGGGGGAGACGGTACGAGCAGTACTTC. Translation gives CASSGGGRRYEQYF.

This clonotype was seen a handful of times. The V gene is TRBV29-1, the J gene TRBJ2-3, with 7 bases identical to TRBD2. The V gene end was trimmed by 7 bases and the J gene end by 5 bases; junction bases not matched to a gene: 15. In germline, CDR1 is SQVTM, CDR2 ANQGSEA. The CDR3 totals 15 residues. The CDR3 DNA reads TGCAGCGCCTCACGACTGTCCCCGGGGGGAGATACGCAGTATTTT. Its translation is CSASRLSPGGDTQYF.

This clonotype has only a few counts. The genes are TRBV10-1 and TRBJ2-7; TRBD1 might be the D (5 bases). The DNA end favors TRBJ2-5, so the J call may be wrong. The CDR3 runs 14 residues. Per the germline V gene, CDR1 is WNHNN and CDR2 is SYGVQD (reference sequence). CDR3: CASSELGAGETQYF. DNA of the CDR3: TGCGCCAGCAGTGAGCTAGGGGCTGGGGAGACCCAGTACTTC.

CDR3 bases: TGTGCCATCAGTGCGGCACAGAGTTCCTACAATGAGCAGTTCTTC. This translates into CAISAAQSSYNEQFF. The chain is built from TRBV10-3 and TRBJ2-1; D is undetermined. The germline V and J ends were trimmed by 4 bases and 1 base, with 11 bases remaining between them. Germline CDR1 reads ENHRY; CDR2 reads SYGVKD. This CDR3 is built from 15 residues.

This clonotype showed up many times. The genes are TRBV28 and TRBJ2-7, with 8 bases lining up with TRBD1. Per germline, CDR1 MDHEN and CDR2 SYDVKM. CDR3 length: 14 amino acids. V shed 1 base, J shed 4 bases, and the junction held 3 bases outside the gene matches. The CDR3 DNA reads TGTGCCAGCAGTTTATTACAGGGGGGATACGAGCAGTACTTC. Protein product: CASSLLQGGYEQYF.

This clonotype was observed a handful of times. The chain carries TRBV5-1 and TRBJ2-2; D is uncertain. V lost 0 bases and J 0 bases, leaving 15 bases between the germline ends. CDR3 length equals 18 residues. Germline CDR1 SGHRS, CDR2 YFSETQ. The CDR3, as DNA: TGCGCCAGCAGCTTGGAGGCTAGATTATACTCGAACACCGGGGAGCTGTTTTTT. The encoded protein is CASSLEARLYSNTGELFF.

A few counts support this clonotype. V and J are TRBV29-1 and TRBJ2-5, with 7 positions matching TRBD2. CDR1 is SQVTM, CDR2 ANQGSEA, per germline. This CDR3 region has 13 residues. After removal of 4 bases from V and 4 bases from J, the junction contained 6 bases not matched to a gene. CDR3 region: CSVVAGLGETQYF. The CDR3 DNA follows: TGCAGCGTTGTAGCGGGTTTAGGAGAGACCCAGTACTTC.

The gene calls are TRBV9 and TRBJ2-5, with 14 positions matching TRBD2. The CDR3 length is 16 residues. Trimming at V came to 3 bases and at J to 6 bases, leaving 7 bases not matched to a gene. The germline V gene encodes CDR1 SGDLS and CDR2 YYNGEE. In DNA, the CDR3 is TGTGCCAGCAGCGAGGGGACTAGCGGGAGTGAGAAGACCCAGTACTTC. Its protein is CASSEGTSGSEKTQYF.

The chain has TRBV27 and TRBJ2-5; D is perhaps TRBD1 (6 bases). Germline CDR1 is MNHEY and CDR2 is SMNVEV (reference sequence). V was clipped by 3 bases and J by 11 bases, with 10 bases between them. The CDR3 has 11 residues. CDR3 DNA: TGTGCCAGCAGTTTTGGGGGCAAGCAGTACTTC. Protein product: CASSFGGKQYF.

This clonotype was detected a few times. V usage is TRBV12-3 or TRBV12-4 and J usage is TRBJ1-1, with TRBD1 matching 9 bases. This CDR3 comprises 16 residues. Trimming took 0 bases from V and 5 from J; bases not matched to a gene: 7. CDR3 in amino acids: CASSLAPGQGLTEAFF. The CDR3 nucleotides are TGTGCCAGCAGTTTAGCTCCGGGACAGGGACTGACTGAAGCTTTCTTT.

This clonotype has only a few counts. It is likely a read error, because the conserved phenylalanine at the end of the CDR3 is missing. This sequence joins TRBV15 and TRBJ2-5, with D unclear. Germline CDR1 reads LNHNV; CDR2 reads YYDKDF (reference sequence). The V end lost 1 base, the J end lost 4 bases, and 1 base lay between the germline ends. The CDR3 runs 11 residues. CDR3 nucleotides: TGTGCCACCAGCAGAGGAGAGACCCAGTACCTC. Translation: CATSRGETQYL.

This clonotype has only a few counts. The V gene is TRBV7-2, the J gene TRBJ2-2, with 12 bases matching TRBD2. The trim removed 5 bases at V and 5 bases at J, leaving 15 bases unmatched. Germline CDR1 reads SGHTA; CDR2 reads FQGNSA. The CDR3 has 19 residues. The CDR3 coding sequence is TGTGCCAGCAGCCCGACCATGACTAGCGGGGGCCGAAGGACCGGGGAGCTGTTTTTT. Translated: CASSPTMTSGGRRTGELFF.